These 19 T cell receptor beta chains originate from one sample sequenced in a study of identical twins' blood T cells. TCRdb reprocessed the 5' RACE reads with MiXCR, giving one entry per CDR3 protein. The data hold fewer than 450,000 distinct CDR3 sequences, with 28% observed a single time. Sequencing was carried out using PBMCs. The receptors were sampled from a woman aged 18 to 49 in good health.

This rearrangement joins TRBV20-1 to TRBJ2-1, with D perhaps matching TRBD2 (5 bases). Trimming cost V 3 bases and J 4 bases, with 13 bases left between them. The CDR3 contains 14 residues. Germline CDR1 and CDR2: DFQATT and SNEGSKA (reference sequence). CDR3 amino acids: CSASRGQFYNEQFF. The CDR3 DNA sequence: TGCAGTGCTAGTCGGGGTCAGTTTTACAATGAGCAGTTCTTC.

This clonotype was counted ten times or more. The CDR3 coding sequence is TGTGCCAGCAGCCTCGACATGAACACTGAAGCTTTCTTT. Translating gives CASSLDMNTEAFF. The genes are TRBV7-9 and TRBJ1-1; D is undetermined. Trimming removed 5 bases at V and 0 bases at J, with 7 bases between. Germline CDR1 is SEHNR and CDR2 is FQNEAQ (reference sequence). The CDR3 runs to 13 residues.

This clonotype was detected ten times or more. The V gene is TRBV6-5, the J gene TRBJ1-1; 9 bases line up with TRBD1. The V segment lost 2 bases and the J segment 4 bases; nucleotides outside the gene matches: 5. This CDR3 has 15 residues. Germline assignment: CDR1 MNHEY and CDR2 SVGAGI. The CDR3, as DNA: TGTGCCAGCAGTTACGGGACAGGGATTGGCACTGAAGCTTTCTTT. It specifies CASSYGTGIGTEAFF.

The rearrangement joins TRBV20-1 to TRBJ2-7; D remains unclear. This CDR3 contains 11 residues. The V end lost 3 bases, the J end lost 4 bases, and 7 bases lay between the germline ends. The germline gives CDR1 DFQATT, CDR2 SNEGSKA (reference sequence). The chain's CDR3 is CSASLRYEQYF. CDR3 nucleotides: TGCAGTGCTAGTCTAAGATACGAGCAGTACTTC.

Notes on this clonotype: This may be a read error: a much more frequent sequence differs by one nucleotide. CDR3 bases: TGTGCCAGCGGCTTTCGAGGATCGGATACGCAGTATTTT. Translating it yields CASGFRGSDTQYF. The V gene is TRBV5-6, the J gene TRBJ2-3; no clear D gene. The CDR3 has 13 residues. The germline V gene has CDR1 SGHDT and CDR2 YYEEEE.

This clonotype was detected only a few times. The chain employs TRBV7-9 and TRBJ2-1; D unresolved. Germline V lookup: CDR1 SEHNR, CDR2 FQNEAQ (reference sequence). The CDR3 loop spans 14 amino acids. V dropped 0 bases and J dropped 5 bases, with 8 bases sitting between them. CDR3 sequence (DNA): TGTGCCAGCAGCTTAGCTGGGATCAACAATGAGCAGTTCTTC. Translation: CASSLAGINNEQFF.

This clonotype showed up just once. The CDR3 reads CASSLQFSGQPQHF. In nucleotides, the CDR3 is TGTGCCAGCAGCTTACAGTTTTCCGGACAGCCCCAGCATTTT. The rearrangement joins TRBV7-2 to TRBJ1-5, with D unresolved. The V gene lost 2 bases and the J gene lost 7 bases, with 12 bases spanning the gap. This CDR3 is 14 amino acids long. Germline CDR1 is SGHTA and CDR2 is FQGNSA.

A note on this clonotype: This sequence may be a read error, since a much larger clone differs from it by one base. The chain uses TRBV6-2 or TRBV6-3 and TRBJ1-5; D not resolved. Per germline, CDR1 MNHEY and CDR2 SVGEGT. CDR3 length: 17 residues. The CDR3, as DNA: TGTGCCAGCACCTTACTCGCCCCCCGGGGTAGCGATCAGCCCCAGCATTTT. Translated, it gives CASTLLAPRGSDQPQHF.

This clonotype was observed a handful of times. The chain combines TRBV28 with TRBJ2-5; no definite D call. The CDR3 extends over 13 amino acids. Trimming left V 3 bases short and J 3 bases short, with 8 bases between. The V gene's germline CDR1 is MDHEN and CDR2 SYDVKM. The CDR3 reads CASSLTSKETQYF. CDR3 nucleotide sequence: TGTGCCAGCAGTTTGACATCTAAAGAGACCCAGTACTTC.

The chain uses TRBV11-2 and TRBJ2-1; maybe TRBD1 (5 bases). The CDR3 totals 13 residues. Looked up from germline, CDR1 is SGHAT and CDR2 is FQNNGV. The V end was cut by 4 bases, the J end by 6 bases, with 10 bases between. CDR3 DNA: TGTGCCAGCAGCTCAATCAGGGTCAATGAGCAGTTCTTC. The encoded protein is CASSSIRVNEQFF.

A note on this clonotype: This CDR3 is missing its conserved last phenylalanine or tryptophan, likely due to a read error. J is TRBJ1-2 and V is TRBV7-6; tentatively, D is TRBD1 (5 bases). The CDR3 extends over 16 amino acids. Trimming took off 5 bases at V and 0 bases at J, with 16 bases between the two ends. Germline V gives CDR1 SGHVS, CDR2 FNYEAQ. CDR3 sequence (DNA): TGTGCCAGCAGCGACCTAAGGGGCCCTTCTAACTATGGCTACACCCTC. Amino acids: CASSDLRGPSNYGYTL.

This clonotype showed up just a few times. The chain employs TRBV7-2 and TRBJ1-5; D might be TRBD1 (5 bases). Germline CDR1 SGHTA, CDR2 FQGNSA. The V end lost 4 bases, the J end lost 4 bases, and 8 bases lay between the germline ends. This CDR3 has 13 residues. CDR3 sequence reads: CASSYRKNQPQHF. The CDR3 nucleotides read TGTGCCAGCAGCTACAGGAAGAATCAGCCCCAGCATTTT.

This clonotype occurred a few times. The V and J genes are TRBV12-3 or TRBV12-4 and TRBJ1-1; tentatively, D is TRBD1 (5 bases). Trimming removed 3 bases at V and 4 bases at J, with 12 bases between. CDR3 size: 14 residues. CDR3 sequence reads: CASSFVQGSTEAFF. In DNA form, the CDR3 reads TGTGCCAGCAGTTTCGTCCAGGGAAGCACTGAAGCTTTCTTT.

V is TRBV6-4 and J is TRBJ1-2; D is possibly TRBD1 (5 bases). The CDR3 is 17 residues long. Germline assignment: CDR1 MRHNA and CDR2 SNTAGT. Trimming removed 6 bases at V and 3 bases at J, with 23 bases between. The CDR3, as DNA: TGTGCCAGCAGACTTACTGGGACGGGGATGAAGGACTATGGCTACACCTTC. Translating gives CASRLTGTGMKDYGYTF.

The J gene is TRBJ2-7, the V gene TRBV11-2; D ambiguous. V lost 3 bases and J lost 0, with 3 bases in between. Germline V CDR1 and CDR2: SGHAT, FQNNGV. The CDR3 extends over 12 amino acids. The CDR3 nucleotides are TGTGCCAGCAGCTTCCACTCCTACGAGCAGTACTTC. It yields the protein CASSFHSYEQYF.

Turning to this clonotype: It may be a read error: a sequence one base away is much more abundant. The V and J genes are TRBV10-3 and TRBJ1-1; 9 bases match TRBD1. This CDR3 is 15 amino acids long. Germline CDR1 ENHRY, CDR2 SYGVKD. CDR3 protein: CAISGQGVLNTDAFF. CDR3 DNA sequence: TGTGCCATCAGTGGACAGGGGGTATTGAACACTGACGCTTTCTTT.

This clonotype was detected only a few times. The chain uses TRBV29-1 and TRBJ1-2, with D maybe TRBD1 (5 bases). Germline CDR1 SQVTM, CDR2 ANQGSEA. There are 11 residues in the CDR3. Trimming left V 1 base short and J 8 bases short, with 8 bases between. CDR3 nucleotide sequence: TGCAGCGTTGAAGGGGGGAACGGCTACACCTTC. It codes for CSVEGGNGYTF.

The chain links TRBV20-1 to TRBJ1-1; D is perhaps TRBD1 (5 bases). From germline, CDR1 is DFQATT and CDR2 SNEGSKA (reference sequence). This CDR3 is built from 11 residues. With 8 bases removed from V and 3 bases from J, the gap between germline ends came to 10 bases. The DNA of the CDR3 is TGCAGTACCCTGGGGCACACTGAAGCTTTCTTT. As protein: CSTLGHTEAFF.

V is TRBV29-1 and J is TRBJ2-2; D is unresolved. Germline CDR1 and CDR2: SQVTM and ANQGSEA. This CDR3 has 12 amino acids. Trimming took off 3 bases at V and 10 bases at J, with 12 bases between the two ends. The CDR3, as DNA: TGCAGCGTTGAGGAAGTTGTCGAGGAGCTGTTTTTT. Its protein is CSVEEVVEELFF.